The text below deals with one T cell receptor (beta chain). Original processing methods: Scientists estimated how many nucleated cells there were by amplifying reference gene primers. Sequenced by immunoSEQ multiplex PCR; TCRdb stores in-frame clones only, minus some. The DNA was the basis for D and trimming; V, J and clone size are from that table. The sample includes around 69,000 clones, 70% to 90% of them seen just once. The data originate from a study of blood T cell repertoires in COVID-19. The overall study: COVID-19 samples from acute and convalescent phases originated in the United States, Italy and Spain. PBMCs, B-cell-depleted T cells, or T cells were the source of the cDNA or gDNA that made up the material.

CDR1 is MNHEY and CDR2 is SMNVEV in the germline V gene (reference sequence). V lost 0 bases and J lost 7; bases outside the gene matches: 9. This CDR3 region has 18 residues. This sequence originates from a man aged 50-60 years with active COVID-19. Sequenced input: peripheral blood. V is TRBV27 and J is TRBJ2-3; 14 bases map to TRBD2. The CDR3 spells CASSLSGLAGGPLYTQYF. CDR3 sequence (DNA): TGTGCCAGCAGTTTATCAGGACTAGCGGGAGGACCGCTGTATACGCAGTATTTT.